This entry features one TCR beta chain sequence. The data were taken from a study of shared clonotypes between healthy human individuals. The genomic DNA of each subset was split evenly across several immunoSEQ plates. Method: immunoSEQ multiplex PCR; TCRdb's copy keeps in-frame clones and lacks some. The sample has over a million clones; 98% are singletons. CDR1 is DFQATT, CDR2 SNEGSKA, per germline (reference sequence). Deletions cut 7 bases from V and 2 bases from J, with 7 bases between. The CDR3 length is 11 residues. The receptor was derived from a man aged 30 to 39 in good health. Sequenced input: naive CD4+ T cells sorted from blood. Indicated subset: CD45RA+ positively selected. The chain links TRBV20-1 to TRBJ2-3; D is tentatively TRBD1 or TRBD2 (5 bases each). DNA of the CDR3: TGCAGTGGGGGGTTCACAGATACGCAGTATTTT. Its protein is CSGGFTDTQYF.